The present T cell receptor (beta chain) was sequenced within a study of a mutant IDH1 vaccine in newly diagnosed glioma. Regarding this clone: The antigen remains unidentified.

Assay: immunoSEQ multiplex PCR; the TCRdb copy retains only in-frame clones and omits some. The sample gives roughly 130,000 clones, over 75% of which show up once; around 5.5% is in the top ten. The CDR3 extends over 13 amino acids. In germline, CDR1 is MNHEY, CDR2 SVGAGI. Trimming cost V 6 bases and J 0 bases, with 5 bases left between them. As for time point: week 11, during vaccination. Vaccinated patients received 300 ug of mutant IDH1 20-mer peptide per dose, with topical imiquimod. The TCR originated in a man in his forties or fifties with glioma. Here the sequenced sample was PBMCs, taken from a glioma patient whose treatment included an IDH1 peptide vaccine. The gene calls are TRBV6-5 and TRBJ2-2; D is unclear. The CDR3 region is CASRDTNTGELFF. For the CDR3, the DNA is TGTGCCAGCAGAGATACGAACACCGGGGAGCTGTTTTTT.